This TCR beta chain was captured in a study of T-cell memory formation after mild COVID-19. Across the whole study: TCR clusters mostly belonged to single donors. General study results and limits: From day 15 to 85, contracting clones were balanced between CD4 and CD8, whereas later expanders leaned toward CD4+. Some SARS-CoV-2-responding clones were already detected in memory before infection.

A single record per CDR3 protein comes from TCRdb applying MiXCR to the 5' RACE reads. The data hold fewer than 600,000 distinct CDR3 sequences, with roughly 20% observed a single time. The ends were cut back, 7 bases at V and 1 base at J, with 4 bases in the middle. The CDR3 spans 12 residues. Germline V gene data show CDR1 as MNHEY and CDR2 as SVGEGT. This clonotype turned up a few times. No antigen is known for it. The V gene is TRBV6-2 or TRBV6-3, the J gene TRBJ2-2; D is unclear. Sequenced sample: PBMCs or a T cell subset sorted from them (not recorded which). This sequence was found in an adult woman who had mild COVID-19 (a few samples of this study predate the infection). Cell type and time point are not known. CDR3 loop: CASIGNTGELFF. CDR3 in DNA: TGTGCCAGCATTGGGAACACCGGGGAGCTGTTTTTT.